This TCR beta chain originates from a study of blood T cell repertoires in COVID-19. Looking at the study overall: The analysed material was cDNA or gDNA that came from T cells, B-cell-depleted T cells, or PBMCs.

Germline trimming cut 8 bases from V and 8 bases from J; bases unmatched to any gene: 6. Germline values: CDR1 KGHDR, CDR2 SFDVKD. This CDR3 spans 13 amino acids. In the study's own analysis: Reference gene primer amplification yielded estimated nucleated cell counts. Data came from immunoSEQ multiplex PCR; TCRdb stores just in-frame clones and leaves some out. That table furnishes V, J and clone size, whereas the DNA furnished D and trimming. The data contain about 320,000 clones, 85% of them singletons. This clone appeared a single time. Recruitment covered roughly 24 US areas and drew participants whose ages spanned roughly 18 to 100 years. Participant reports of clinical history set cohort assignment.

The V gene is TRBV24-1, the J gene TRBJ2-1; 9 positions agree with TRBD1. This TCR derives from a woman aged 25-40 years who had been exposed to COVID-19. The sequencing sample was made of PBMCs or T cells enriched from blood (not recorded which). CDR3 in DNA: TGTGCCACCAACCCCACAGGGGGCGATGAGCAGTTCTTC. Translation: CATNPTGGDEQFF.